A selection of T cell receptor beta chains follows, all from one sample in a study of beta chain features in type 1 diabetes. The method was immunoSEQ multiplex PCR; TCRdb's version includes in-frame clones alone and lacks a portion of them. The table has roughly 300,000 clones, around 8.5% seen once. The specimen was central memory CD4+ T cells from blood. The source is a young man with type 1 diabetes. The CDR3 runs from the conserved cysteine through the conserved F or W. D genes are given only for firm matches. Not every row has a clone size; where given, it reads once, few, many or a size class.

d_gene: TRBD1
abundance: few
j_gene: TRBJ2-2
v_gene: TRBV7-9
CDR3aa: CASSPTGTGELFF
CDR3nt: TGTGCCAGCAGCCCGACAGGGACCGGGGAGCTGTTTTTT

d_gene: TRBD1
abundance: many
j_gene: TRBJ2-5
v_gene: TRBV7-2
CDR3aa: CASSRGQGLETQYF
CDR3nt: TGTGCCAGCAGCCGGGGACAGGGGCTAGAGACCCAGTACTTC

d_gene: -
abundance: -
j_gene: TRBJ1-1
v_gene: TRBV5-1
CDR3aa: CASSLGQTNMNTEAFF
CDR3nt: TGCGCCAGCAGCTTGGGGCAGACGAACATGAACACTGAAGCTTTCTTT

d_gene: -
abundance: -
j_gene: TRBJ2-3
v_gene: TRBV29-1
CDR3aa: CSVGRGGTDTQYF
CDR3nt: TGCAGCGTTGGCAGGGGAGGCACAGATACGCAGTATTTT

d_gene: TRBD1
abundance: few
j_gene: TRBJ1-5
v_gene: TRBV2
CDR3aa: CASGGQTYESINQPQHF
CDR3nt: TGTGCCAGCGGGGGACAGACGTACGAATCAATCAATCAGCCCCAGCATTTT

d_gene: TRBD1
abundance: few
j_gene: TRBJ2-2
v_gene: TRBV5-1
CDR3aa: CASSLQGAETGELFF
CDR3nt: TGCGCCAGCAGCTTACAGGGGGCCGAGACCGGGGAGCTGTTTTTT

d_gene: -
abundance: few
j_gene: TRBJ2-3
v_gene: TRBV7-9
CDR3aa: CASSLALTGGTDTQYF
CDR3nt: TGTGCCAGCAGCTTAGCACTCACCGGTGGCACAGATACGCAGTATTTT

d_gene: -
abundance: -
j_gene: TRBJ2-3
v_gene: TRBV2
CDR3aa: CASSVSSNTQYF
CDR3nt: TGTGCCAGCAGTGTATCCAGCAATACGCAGTATTTT

d_gene: -
abundance: few
j_gene: TRBJ1-1
v_gene: TRBV7-2
CDR3aa: CASTGEKGTEAFF
CDR3nt: TGTGCCAGCACAGGCGAGAAAGGCACTGAAGCTTTCTTT

d_gene: -
abundance: -
j_gene: TRBJ1-2
v_gene: TRBV7-9
CDR3aa: CASSLSGDYGYTF
CDR3nt: TGTGCCAGCAGCTTATCCGGGGACTATGGCTACACCTTC

d_gene: -
abundance: many
j_gene: TRBJ2-3
v_gene: TRBV5-8
CDR3aa: CASSLTDTQYF
CDR3nt: TGTGCCAGCAGCCTGACAGATACGCAGTATTTT

d_gene: -
abundance: few
j_gene: TRBJ2-3
v_gene: TRBV11-2
CDR3aa: CASSRTGPNTDTQYF
CDR3nt: TGTGCCAGCAGCAGAACAGGGCCCAACACAGATACGCAGTATTTT

d_gene: -
abundance: many
j_gene: TRBJ1-6
v_gene: TRBV2
CDR3aa: CASKGQPNSPLHF
CDR3nt: TGTGCCAGCAAGGGGCAGCCAAATTCACCCCTCCACTTT

d_gene: -
abundance: -
j_gene: TRBJ2-5
v_gene: TRBV7-2
CDR3aa: CASSSGETQYF
CDR3nt: TGTGCCAGCAGCTCTGGAGAGACCCAGTACTTC

d_gene: TRBD1
abundance: -
j_gene: TRBJ1-2
v_gene: TRBV6-5
CDR3aa: CASSPGTGYGYTF
CDR3nt: TGTGCCAGCAGTCCGGGGACAGGGTATGGCTACACCTTC

d_gene: -
abundance: many
j_gene: TRBJ2-6
v_gene: TRBV19
CDR3aa: CASSSQGPYSGANVLTF
CDR3nt: TGTGCCAGTAGCTCTCAGGGCCCCTACTCTGGGGCCAACGTCCTGACTTTC

d_gene: TRBD2
abundance: -
j_gene: TRBJ2-7
v_gene: TRBV4-2
CDR3aa: CASSLSAPRGVWLASYEQYF
CDR3nt: TGTGCCAGCAGCCTCTCGGCGCCGCGGGGGGTGTGGCTTGCTTCCTACGAGCAGTACTTC

d_gene: -
abundance: few
j_gene: TRBJ2-7
v_gene: TRBV11-3
CDR3aa: CASRVTEYEQYF
CDR3nt: TGTGCCAGCAGGGTTACCGAATACGAGCAGTACTTC

d_gene: -
abundance: -
j_gene: TRBJ1-4
v_gene: TRBV9
CDR3aa: CASSRASTNEKLFF
CDR3nt: TGTGCCAGCAGCCGGGCTTCGACTAATGAAAAACTGTTTTTT

d_gene: -
abundance: few
j_gene: TRBJ2-3
v_gene: TRBV4-3
CDR3aa: CASSQDGGSADTQYF
CDR3nt: TGCGCCAGCAGCCAAGATGGGGGGTCAGCTGATACGCAGTATTTT

d_gene: TRBD2
abundance: few
j_gene: TRBJ2-3
v_gene: TRBV7-2
CDR3aa: CASSSSSGGTDTQYF
CDR3nt: TGTGCCAGCAGCAGTTCTAGCGGGGGGACAGATACGCAGTATTTT

d_gene: -
abundance: few
j_gene: TRBJ2-2
v_gene: TRBV30
CDR3aa: CAWSGLHGELFF
CDR3nt: TGTGCCTGGAGTGGCTTACACGGGGAGCTGTTTTTT

d_gene: TRBD1
abundance: -
j_gene: TRBJ1-6
v_gene: TRBV5-1
CDR3aa: CASSRGQGDDSPLHF
CDR3nt: TGCGCCAGCAGCCGGGGACAGGGGGATGATTCACCCCTCCACTTT

d_gene: -
abundance: -
j_gene: TRBJ2-1
v_gene: TRBV5-6
CDR3aa: CASSLLVAESVNEQFF
CDR3nt: TGTGCCAGCAGCTTGTTAGTAGCGGAGTCGGTCAATGAGCAGTTCTTC

d_gene: -
abundance: few
j_gene: TRBJ1-2
v_gene: TRBV28
CDR3aa: CASSPEVYGYTF
CDR3nt: TGTGCCAGCAGCCCCGAGGTCTATGGCTACACCTTC

d_gene: TRBD2
abundance: -
j_gene: TRBJ2-4
v_gene: TRBV6-6
CDR3aa: CASSYIQRGENIQYF
CDR3nt: TGTGCCAGCAGTTACATCCAGCGGGGCGAAAACATTCAGTACTTC

d_gene: -
abundance: -
j_gene: TRBJ2-7
v_gene: TRBV7-2
CDR3aa: CASSYQQGSEQYF
CDR3nt: TGTGCCAGCAGCTATCAACAGGGCTCCGAGCAGTACTTC

d_gene: -
abundance: many
j_gene: TRBJ1-3
v_gene: TRBV5-6
CDR3aa: CASSTGFSGNTIYF
CDR3nt: TGTGCCAGCAGCACAGGGTTCTCTGGAAACACCATATATTTT

d_gene: -
abundance: -
j_gene: TRBJ1-5
v_gene: TRBV7-2
CDR3aa: CASRSGQNNQPQHF
CDR3nt: TGTGCCAGCAGATCCGGACAGAACAATCAGCCCCAGCATTTT

d_gene: -
abundance: -
j_gene: TRBJ2-3
v_gene: TRBV7-2
CDR3aa: CASSSLAPDTQYF
CDR3nt: TGTGCCAGCAGCTCCCTCGCCCCAGATACGCAGTATTTT

d_gene: TRBD2
abundance: few
j_gene: TRBJ2-1
v_gene: TRBV16
CDR3aa: CASSPLTSGGRYEQFF
CDR3nt: TGTGCCAGCAGCCCATTGACTAGCGGGGGCCGGTATGAGCAGTTCTTC

d_gene: -
abundance: -
j_gene: TRBJ1-1
v_gene: TRBV7-9
CDR3aa: CASSRQAENTEAFF
CDR3nt: TGTGCCAGCAGCAGACAGGCCGAGAACACTGAAGCTTTCTTT

d_gene: -
abundance: few
j_gene: TRBJ1-2
v_gene: TRBV6-5
CDR3aa: CASSRNRDPYGYTF
CDR3nt: TGTGCCAGCAGTAGAAACAGGGACCCCTATGGCTACACCTTC

d_gene: -
abundance: -
j_gene: TRBJ1-2
v_gene: TRBV5-6
CDR3aa: CASSFGVELNYGYTF
CDR3nt: TGTGCCAGCAGCTTCGGCGTCGAGCTTAACTATGGCTACACCTTC

d_gene: -
abundance: few
j_gene: TRBJ2-5
v_gene: TRBV19
CDR3aa: CASSIRQGGDKTQYF
CDR3nt: TGTGCCAGTAGTATAAGGCAGGGTGGGGATAAGACCCAGTACTTC

d_gene: -
abundance: -
j_gene: TRBJ1-1
v_gene: TRBV19
CDR3aa: CASSIGWTGTNTEAFF
CDR3nt: TGTGCCAGTAGTATAGGTTGGACGGGGACGAACACTGAAGCTTTCTTT

d_gene: TRBD1
abundance: few
j_gene: TRBJ1-2
v_gene: TRBV2
CDR3aa: CASSRTGFGYTF
CDR3nt: TGTGCCAGCAGTCGGACAGGATTTGGCTACACCTTC

d_gene: -
abundance: few
j_gene: TRBJ2-7
v_gene: TRBV15
CDR3aa: CATSRGGVAYEQYF
CDR3nt: TGTGCCACCAGCAGAGGAGGGGTCGCCTACGAGCAGTACTTC

d_gene: -
abundance: few
j_gene: TRBJ1-3
v_gene: TRBV9
CDR3aa: CASTDGRPGNTIYF
CDR3nt: TGTGCCAGCACGGATGGACGTCCCGGAAACACCATATATTTT

d_gene: -
abundance: few
j_gene: TRBJ2-5
v_gene: TRBV11-2
CDR3aa: CASSESRAPLQETQYF
CDR3nt: TGTGCCAGCAGCGAGTCCCGGGCTCCCCTCCAAGAGACCCAGTACTTC

d_gene: -
abundance: few
j_gene: TRBJ2-7
v_gene: TRBV6-5
CDR3aa: CASSYSIGQGGYEQYF
CDR3nt: TGTGCCAGCAGTTACTCGATCGGTCAGGGGGGATACGAGCAGTACTTC

d_gene: TRBD1
abundance: -
j_gene: TRBJ2-5
v_gene: TRBV9
CDR3aa: CASSVGTGGFGETQYF
CDR3nt: TGTGCCAGCAGCGTAGGAACAGGGGGGTTCGGGGAGACCCAGTACTTC

d_gene: -
abundance: few
j_gene: TRBJ2-3
v_gene: TRBV6-6
CDR3aa: CASSQEGGRVADTQYF
CDR3nt: TGTGCCAGCAGCCAAGAAGGAGGAAGGGTGGCGGATACGCAGTATTTT

d_gene: -
abundance: few
j_gene: TRBJ1-6
v_gene: TRBV6-5
CDR3aa: CASSSTGSYNSPLHF
CDR3nt: TGTGCCAGCAGCTCCACAGGGAGCTATAATTCACCCCTCCACTTT

d_gene: TRBD1
abundance: few
j_gene: TRBJ1-1
v_gene: TRBV7-9
CDR3aa: CASSLDRGQSGRTEAFF
CDR3nt: TGTGCCAGCAGCTTAGACAGGGGTCAAAGTGGACGGACTGAAGCTTTCTTT

d_gene: -
abundance: -
j_gene: TRBJ2-7
v_gene: TRBV7-2
CDR3aa: CASSLDRGDEQYF
CDR3nt: TGTGCCAGCAGCTTAGATCGAGGGGATGAGCAGTACTTC

d_gene: -
abundance: few
j_gene: TRBJ2-7
v_gene: TRBV29-1
CDR3aa: CSVERGYEQYF
CDR3nt: TGCAGCGTTGAGCGCGGCTACGAGCAGTACTTC

d_gene: -
abundance: many
j_gene: TRBJ1-1
v_gene: TRBV7-2
CDR3aa: CASSQNPMNTEAFF
CDR3nt: TGTGCCAGTTCACAGAACCCCATGAACACTGAAGCTTTCTTT

d_gene: -
abundance: -
j_gene: TRBJ1-4
v_gene: TRBV11-2
CDR3aa: CASSLGQAYATNEKLFF
CDR3nt: TGTGCCAGCAGCTTAGGACAAGCTTATGCAACTAATGAAAAACTGTTTTTT

d_gene: TRBD1
abundance: -
j_gene: TRBJ2-2
v_gene: TRBV28
CDR3aa: CASRGTGRSGELFF
CDR3nt: TGTGCCAGCAGGGGGACAGGGCGAAGCGGGGAGCTGTTTTTT

d_gene: -
abundance: many
j_gene: TRBJ2-3
v_gene: TRBV9
CDR3aa: CASSVGLELVDTQYF
CDR3nt: TGTGCCAGCAGCGTAGGCCTAGAATTAGTAGATACGCAGTATTTT

d_gene: TRBD1
abundance: few
j_gene: TRBJ1-1
v_gene: TRBV5-4
CDR3aa: CASSPETGATEAFF
CDR3nt: TGTGCCAGCAGCCCAGAGACAGGGGCCACTGAAGCTTTCTTT

d_gene: TRBD1
abundance: -
j_gene: TRBJ2-2
v_gene: TRBV5-4
CDR3aa: CASSSEAGGALGGELFF
CDR3nt: TGTGCCAGCAGCTCGGAAGCAGGGGGCGCTTTGGGCGGGGAGCTGTTTTTT

d_gene: -
abundance: -
j_gene: TRBJ1-6
v_gene: TRBV5-1
CDR3aa: CASSLEQGGESPLHF
CDR3nt: TGCGCCAGCAGCTTGGAACAGGGAGGAGAATCACCCCTCCACTTT

d_gene: -
abundance: -
j_gene: TRBJ2-2
v_gene: TRBV7-2
CDR3aa: CASSQSTRELFF
CDR3nt: TGTGCCAGCAGCCAGAGCACCAGGGAGCTGTTTTTT

d_gene: TRBD1
abundance: -
j_gene: TRBJ1-2
v_gene: TRBV4-3
CDR3aa: CASSQGTGPYGYTF
CDR3nt: TGCGCCAGCAGCCAAGGGACAGGACCGTATGGCTACACCTTC

d_gene: TRBD1
abundance: few
j_gene: TRBJ1-2
v_gene: TRBV18
CDR3aa: CASSLDRDYGYTF
CDR3nt: TGTGCCAGCTCTCTGGACAGGGACTATGGCTACACCTTC

d_gene: -
abundance: few
j_gene: TRBJ2-6
v_gene: TRBV7-8
CDR3aa: CASSLPVGANVLTF
CDR3nt: TGTGCCAGCAGCCTACCCGTAGGGGCCAACGTCCTGACTTTC

d_gene: -
abundance: few
j_gene: TRBJ1-5
v_gene: TRBV12-2
CDR3aa: CASRSRRGYSNQPQHF
CDR3nt: TGTGCAAGTCGCTCCCGCAGGGGCTATAGCAATCAGCCCCAGCATTTT